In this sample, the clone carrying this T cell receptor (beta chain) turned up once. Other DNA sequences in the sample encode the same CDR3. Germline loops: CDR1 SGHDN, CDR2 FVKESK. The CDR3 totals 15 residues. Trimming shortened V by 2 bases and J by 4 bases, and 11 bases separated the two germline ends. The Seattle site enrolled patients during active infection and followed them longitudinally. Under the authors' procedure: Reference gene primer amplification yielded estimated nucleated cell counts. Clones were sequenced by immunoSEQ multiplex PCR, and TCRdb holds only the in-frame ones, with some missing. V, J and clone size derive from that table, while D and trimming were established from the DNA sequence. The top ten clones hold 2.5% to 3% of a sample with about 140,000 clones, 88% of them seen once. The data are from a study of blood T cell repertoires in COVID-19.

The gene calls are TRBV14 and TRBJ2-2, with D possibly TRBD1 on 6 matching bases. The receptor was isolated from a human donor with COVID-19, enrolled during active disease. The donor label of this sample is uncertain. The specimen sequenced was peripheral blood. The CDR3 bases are TGTGCCAGCAGCCAAACAGAAGGGGGCACCGGGGAGCTGTTTTTT. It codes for CASSQTEGGTGELFF.